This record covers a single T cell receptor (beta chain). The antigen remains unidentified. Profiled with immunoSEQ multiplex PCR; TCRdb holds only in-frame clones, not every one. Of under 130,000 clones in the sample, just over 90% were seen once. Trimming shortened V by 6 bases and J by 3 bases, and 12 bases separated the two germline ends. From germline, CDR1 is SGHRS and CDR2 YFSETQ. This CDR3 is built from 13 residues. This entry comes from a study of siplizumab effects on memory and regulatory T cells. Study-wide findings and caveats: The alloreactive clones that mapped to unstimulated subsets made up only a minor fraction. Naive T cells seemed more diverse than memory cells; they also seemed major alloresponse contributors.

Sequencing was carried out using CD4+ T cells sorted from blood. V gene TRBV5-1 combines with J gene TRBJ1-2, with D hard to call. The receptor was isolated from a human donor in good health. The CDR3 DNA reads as TGCGCCAGCACCCCCACGGGGTACTATGGCTACACCTTC. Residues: CASTPTGYYGYTF.